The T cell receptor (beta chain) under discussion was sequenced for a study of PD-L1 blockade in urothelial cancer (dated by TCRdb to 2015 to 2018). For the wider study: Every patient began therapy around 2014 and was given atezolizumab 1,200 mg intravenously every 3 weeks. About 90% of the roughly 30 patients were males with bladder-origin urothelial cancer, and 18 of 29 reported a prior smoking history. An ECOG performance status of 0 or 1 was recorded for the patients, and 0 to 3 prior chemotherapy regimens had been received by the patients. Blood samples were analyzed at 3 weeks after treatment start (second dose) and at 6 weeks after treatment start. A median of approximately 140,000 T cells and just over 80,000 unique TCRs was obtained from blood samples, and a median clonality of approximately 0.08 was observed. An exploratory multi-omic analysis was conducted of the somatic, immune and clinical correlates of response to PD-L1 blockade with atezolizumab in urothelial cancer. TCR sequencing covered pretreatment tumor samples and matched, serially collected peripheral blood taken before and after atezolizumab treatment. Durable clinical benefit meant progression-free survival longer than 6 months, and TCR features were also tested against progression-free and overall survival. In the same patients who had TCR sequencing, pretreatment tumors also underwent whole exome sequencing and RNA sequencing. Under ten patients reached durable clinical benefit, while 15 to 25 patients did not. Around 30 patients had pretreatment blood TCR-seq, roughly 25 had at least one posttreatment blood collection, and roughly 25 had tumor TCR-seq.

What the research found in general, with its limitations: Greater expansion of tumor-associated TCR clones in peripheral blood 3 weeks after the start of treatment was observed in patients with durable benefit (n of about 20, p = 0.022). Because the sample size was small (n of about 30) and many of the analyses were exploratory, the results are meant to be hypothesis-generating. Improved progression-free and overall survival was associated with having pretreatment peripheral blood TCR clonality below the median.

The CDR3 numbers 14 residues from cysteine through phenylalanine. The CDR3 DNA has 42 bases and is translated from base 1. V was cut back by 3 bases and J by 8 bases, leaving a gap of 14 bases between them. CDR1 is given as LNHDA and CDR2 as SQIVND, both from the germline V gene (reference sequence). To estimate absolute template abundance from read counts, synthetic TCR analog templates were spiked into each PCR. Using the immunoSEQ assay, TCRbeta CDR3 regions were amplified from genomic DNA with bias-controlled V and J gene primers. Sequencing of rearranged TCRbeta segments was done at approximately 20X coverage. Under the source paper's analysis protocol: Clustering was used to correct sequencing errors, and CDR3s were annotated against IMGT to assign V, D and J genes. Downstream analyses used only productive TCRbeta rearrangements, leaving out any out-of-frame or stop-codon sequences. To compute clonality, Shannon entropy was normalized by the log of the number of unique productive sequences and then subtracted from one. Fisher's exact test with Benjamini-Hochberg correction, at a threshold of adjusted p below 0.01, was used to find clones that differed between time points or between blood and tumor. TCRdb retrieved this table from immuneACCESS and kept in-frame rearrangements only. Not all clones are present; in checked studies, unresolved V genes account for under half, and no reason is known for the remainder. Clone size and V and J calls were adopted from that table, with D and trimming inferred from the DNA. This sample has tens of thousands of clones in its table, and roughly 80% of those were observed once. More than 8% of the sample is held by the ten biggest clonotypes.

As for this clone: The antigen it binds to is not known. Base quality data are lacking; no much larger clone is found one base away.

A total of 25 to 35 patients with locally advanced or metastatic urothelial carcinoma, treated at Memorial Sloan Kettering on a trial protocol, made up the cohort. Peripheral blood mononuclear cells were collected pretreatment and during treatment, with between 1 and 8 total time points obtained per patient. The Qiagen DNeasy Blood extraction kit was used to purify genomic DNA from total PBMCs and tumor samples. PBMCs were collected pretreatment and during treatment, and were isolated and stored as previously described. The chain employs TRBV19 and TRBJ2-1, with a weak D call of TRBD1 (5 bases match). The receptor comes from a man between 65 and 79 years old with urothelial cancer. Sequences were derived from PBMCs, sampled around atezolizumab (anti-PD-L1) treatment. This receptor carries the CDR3 CASSIPGSLDEQFF. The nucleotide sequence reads TGTGCCAGTAGTATTCCAGGGTCTCTTGATGAGCAGTTCTTC.